This T cell receptor beta chain originates from a study of immune characteristics of hereditary and idiopathic chronic pancreatitis. Describing the broader study: The study profiled local pancreatic immune cells and TCRbeta repertoires in hereditary and idiopathic chronic pancreatitis compared with control organ donor pancreases. In total, about 5 control pancreases, 7 hereditary chronic pancreatitis pancreases and roughly 6 idiopathic chronic pancreatitis pancreases underwent TCRbeta sequencing. The gDNA-based approach was selected because minimal in vitro experimental manipulation of pancreas-infiltrating T cells was involved. Study-level results and caveats: Because patient tissue could be obtained only at the time of TPIAT, differences in disease duration may have affected the immune findings. Among approximately 12 chronic pancreatitis patients, the number of productive TCR rearrangements showed a positive correlation with disease severity scores. Both chronic pancreatitis groups showed significantly increased TCRbeta repertoire diversity and reduced clonality versus controls. Chronic pancreatitis caused by alcohol use was excluded from the study. Hereditary and idiopathic chronic pancreatitis differed in Vbeta-Jbeta gene family usage, including TRBV10, TRBV19, TRBV23 and TRBV5.

The library was prepared using the immunoSEQ multiplex PCR assay. The TCRbeta CDR3 region and adjacent sequences were amplified and sequenced from pancreatic genomic DNA. Regarding the original processing steps: Repertoire diversity was measured as a mean normalized Shannon-Wiener index, alongside productive clonality and productive rearrangement counts. The nonparametric Mann-Whitney U test was used to compare repertoire metrics between the control and chronic pancreatitis groups. A shared clonotype was defined as a CDR3beta sequence with the same amino acid composition and length across subjects. TCRdb obtained this table from immuneACCESS and retained in-frame rearrangements with V and J assigned. These tables miss some clones; where compared with another copy, unresolved V genes account for less than half of the shortfall, and the remainder is unexplained. V and J calls and clone size are as listed in that table; D and trimming were resolved from the DNA. The sample table records some 15,000 clones; 70% to 75% of these occur just once. The ten top clones hold over 12% of the sample.

Looking up the germline V gene yields CDR1 MNHEY and CDR2 SVGAGI. Trimming takes 8 bases off V and 3 bases off J; junction bases not matched to a gene: 4. The CDR3 runs 13 amino acids, cysteine and phenylalanine included. Only CDR3 DNA is held: 39 bases, read in frame from base 1. This clone is considered medium-sized (0.01 to 0.1%). This receptor's antigen is unknown. The input lacks base qualities; no much larger clone sits a single base away. Patients undergoing total pancreatectomy with islet autotransplantation (TPIAT) were the source of the chronic pancreatitis pancreas tissue. None of the chronic pancreatitis patients included in the study had a known history of diabetes. For TCRbeta sequencing, genomic DNA was extracted directly from bulk pancreas tissue without sorting T cells. At two US centers, pancreas tissues from patients and organ donors were collected on a consecutive basis.

The sequence was collected from a human donor with chronic pancreatitis. Material: pancreas tissue with hereditary chronic pancreatitis. The sequence links TRBV6-5 to TRBJ2-1; 7 of the junction bases match TRBD2. The CDR3 reads as follows: CASQGGNYNEQFF. The DNA sequence follows: TGTGCCAGCCAGGGAGGGAACTACAATGAGCAGTTCTTC.